What follows describes a single T cell receptor beta chain. Its antigen is not identified. The data derive from a study of cytomegalovirus exposure and HLA in healthy donors. Study overall: Earlier findings included roughly 100 million unique TCR beta sequences obtained from some 180 million T cells.

Broader study findings: Cytomegalovirus status was reportedly diagnosed by the classifier with high specificity and sensitivity. Cytomegalovirus-associated TCR beta chains were listed, numbering 150 to 200. In most subjects, TCR beta sequences reportedly gave accurate predictions of HLA-A and HLA-B alleles.

The CDR3 is 14 amino acids. V gave up 6 bases and J gave up 5 bases; unmatched junction bases: 9. The germline gives CDR1 KGHSH, CDR2 LQKENI. The PCR contained 60 Vbeta and 13 Jbeta primers. Libraries were prepared by immunoSEQ multiplex PCR; TCRdb keeps only in-frame clonotypes and omits some of them. The sample yields roughly 140,000 clones, over 60% seen once. Material: PBMCs. The clonotype originates from a man aged 35 to 55 in good health and CMV-seronegative. The chain joins TRBV18 to TRBJ2-5; 7 bases are shared with TRBD2. The CDR3 coding sequence is TGTGCCAGCTCCGGGACGGGCGGGAGTGAGACCCAGTACTTC. Translating it yields CASSGTGGSETQYF.